This TCR beta chain was captured in a study of T cells in Graves' hyperthyroidism and ophthalmopathy. Subjects aged 18 to 65 presented with newly diagnosed hyperthyroidism of less than 2 months' duration. Each diagnosis was grounded in clinical symptoms, serum thyroxine and TRAb, thyroid ultrasound, and orbital computed tomography. The CDR3 loop spans 15 amino acids. Trimming took off 3 bases at V and 4 bases at J, with 13 bases between the two ends. Germline CDR1 reads SGHTS; CDR2 reads YDEGEE. The source material, RNA transcripts, was used to amplify TCR beta CDR3 regions. During a first-round RT-PCR of the TCR CDR3, the HTBI primer set was used. TCRdb reanalysed the multiplex PCR reads using MiXCR and keeps one entry per CDR3 protein. The sample comprises nearly 750,000 distinct CDR3 sequences, 30% to 40% of which are singletons, and less than 40% rests with the top ten.

This sequence originates from a woman between 40 and 55 years old with Graves' hyperthyroidism. Sequencing used blood. V usage is TRBV5-8 and J usage is TRBJ2-2; D is possibly TRBD1 or TRBD2 (5 bases each). The CDR3 protein is CASSSGRTLTGELFF. The CDR3, as DNA: TGTGCCAGCAGCTCGGGACGGACCCTCACCGGGGAGCTGTTTTTT.